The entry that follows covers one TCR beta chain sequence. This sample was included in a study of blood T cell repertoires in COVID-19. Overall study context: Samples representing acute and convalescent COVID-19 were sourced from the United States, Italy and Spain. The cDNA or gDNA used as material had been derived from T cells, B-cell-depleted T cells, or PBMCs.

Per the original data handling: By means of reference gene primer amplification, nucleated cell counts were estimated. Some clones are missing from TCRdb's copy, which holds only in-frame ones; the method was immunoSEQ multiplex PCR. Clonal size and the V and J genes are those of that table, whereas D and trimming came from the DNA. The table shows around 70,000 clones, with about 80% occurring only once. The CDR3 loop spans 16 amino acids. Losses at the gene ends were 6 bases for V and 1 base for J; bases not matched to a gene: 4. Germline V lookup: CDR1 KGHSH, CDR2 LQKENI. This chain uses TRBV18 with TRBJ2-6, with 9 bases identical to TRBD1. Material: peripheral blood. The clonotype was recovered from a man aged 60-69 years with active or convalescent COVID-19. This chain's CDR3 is CASSPGTGSGANVLTF. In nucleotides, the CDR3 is TGTGCCAGCTCCCCCGGGACAGGGTCTGGGGCCAACGTCCTGACTTTC. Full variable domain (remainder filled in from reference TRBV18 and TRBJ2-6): NAGVMQNPRHLVRRRGQEARLRCSPMKGHSHVYWYRQLPEEGLKFMVYLQKENIIDESGMPKERFSAEFPKEGPSILRIQQVVRGDSAAYFCASSPGTGSGANVLTFGAGSRLTVL.